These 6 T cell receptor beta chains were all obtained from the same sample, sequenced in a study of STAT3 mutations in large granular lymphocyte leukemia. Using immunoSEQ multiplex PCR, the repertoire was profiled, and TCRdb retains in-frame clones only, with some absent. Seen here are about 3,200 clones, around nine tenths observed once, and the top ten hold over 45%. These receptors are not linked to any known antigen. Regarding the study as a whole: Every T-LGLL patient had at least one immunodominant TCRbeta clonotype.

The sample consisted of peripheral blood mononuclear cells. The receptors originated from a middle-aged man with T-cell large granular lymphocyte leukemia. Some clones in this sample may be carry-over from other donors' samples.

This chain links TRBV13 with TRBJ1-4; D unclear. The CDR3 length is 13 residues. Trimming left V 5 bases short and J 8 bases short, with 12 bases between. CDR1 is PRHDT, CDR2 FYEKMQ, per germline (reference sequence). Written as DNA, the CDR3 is TGTGCCAGCAGCCGAAGGACGGTGGAAAAACTGTTTTTT. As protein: CASSRRTVEKLFF.

The chain's CDR3 is CASSQVGSYEQYF. CDR3 DNA sequence: TGTGCCAGCAGCCAAGTTGGGAGCTACGAGCAGTACTTC. This chain links TRBV14 with TRBJ2-7, with TRBD2 as a possible D gene (5 bases). This CDR3 contains 13 residues. V lost 1 base, J lost 3 bases, and 7 bases lay in between. The germline CDR1 and CDR2 sequences are SGHDN and FVKESK.

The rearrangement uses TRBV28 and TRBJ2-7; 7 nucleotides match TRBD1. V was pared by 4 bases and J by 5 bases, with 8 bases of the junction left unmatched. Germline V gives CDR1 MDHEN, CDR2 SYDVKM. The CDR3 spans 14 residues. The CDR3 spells CASSSTGAGDEQYF. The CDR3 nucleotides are TGTGCCAGCAGTTCTACAGGGGCAGGGGACGAGCAGTACTTC. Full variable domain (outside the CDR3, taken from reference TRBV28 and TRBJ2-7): DVKVTQSSRYLVKRTGEKVFLECVQDMDHENMFWYRQDPGLGLRLIYFSYDVKMKEKGDIPEGYSVSREKKERFSLILESASTNQTSMYLCASSSTGAGDEQYFGPGTRLTVT.

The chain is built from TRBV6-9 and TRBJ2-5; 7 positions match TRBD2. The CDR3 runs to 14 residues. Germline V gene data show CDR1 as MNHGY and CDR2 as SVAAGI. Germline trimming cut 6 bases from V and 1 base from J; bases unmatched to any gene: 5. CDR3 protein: CASSLGGGQETQYF. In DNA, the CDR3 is TGTGCCAGCAGCCTTGGGGGGGGCCAAGAGACCCAGTACTTC.

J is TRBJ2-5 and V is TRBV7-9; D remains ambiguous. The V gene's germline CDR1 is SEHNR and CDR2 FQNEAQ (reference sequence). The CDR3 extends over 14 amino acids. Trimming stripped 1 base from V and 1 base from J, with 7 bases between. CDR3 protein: CASSLVAVQETQYF. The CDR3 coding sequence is TGTGCCAGCAGCTTAGTGGCAGTCCAAGAGACCCAGTACTTC.

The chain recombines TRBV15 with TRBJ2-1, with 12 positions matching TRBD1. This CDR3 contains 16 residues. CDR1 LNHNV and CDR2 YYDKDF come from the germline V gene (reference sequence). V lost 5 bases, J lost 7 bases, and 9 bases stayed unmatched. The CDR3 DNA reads TGTGCCACCAGCGGTCCGGGACAGGGGGCATGGAATGAGCAGTTCTTC. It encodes CATSGPGQGAWNEQFF.